The sequence of this T cell receptor (beta chain) was determined in a study of blood T cell repertoires in COVID-19. Study-level information: Spain, Italy and the United States supplied samples that represented acute and convalescent COVID-19. T cells, B-cell-depleted T cells, or PBMCs provided the cDNA or gDNA that served as material.

Per the original data handling: Nucleated cell counts were estimated from reference gene primer amplification. Clones were read by immunoSEQ multiplex PCR, and TCRdb kept only the in-frame ones, dropping some. That table is the source of V, J and clone size, and D and trimming were worked out from the DNA. Here the sample spans 150,000 or so clones, under 90% being singletons. J lost 7 bases, V lost 6 bases, and 11 bases had no gene match. This CDR3 comprises 14 residues. Germline V gene data show CDR1 as MNHEY and CDR2 as SVGAGI. This TCR came from a human donor in a cohort sampled during active COVID-19. The chain combines TRBV6-5 with TRBJ1-2; 7 positions match TRBD1. Sequencing was done on a sample of peripheral blood. For the CDR3, the DNA is TGTGCCAGCAGCCCCAGGGGGAATTTAGGTGGCTACACCTTC. This gives the protein CASSPRGNLGGYTF.